This T cell receptor beta chain was captured in a study of T cell repertoires in cytomegalovirus infection. On the study more broadly: Matching HLA type, along with CMV infection, was indicated by public TCR beta signatures.

TCRdb re-derived calls from the reads in MiXCR, one entry per CDR3 protein. The sample has roughly 310,000 distinct CDR3 sequences, roughly a sixth seen once. Findings and caveats of the study: Carriers of CMV and the relevant HLA type were discriminated by public TCR beta frequency. CMV-specific TCR beta clonotypes restricted by HLA-C dominated the ex vivo response.

V dropped 7 bases and J dropped 5 bases, with 17 bases sitting between them. The CDR3 spans 14 residues. CDR1 SNHLY and CDR2 FYNNEI come from the germline V gene. On this clonotype itself: Its antigen is currently unknown.

The receptor was isolated from a human donor in good health (CMV status not recorded). Some clones in this sample may be carry-over from other donors' samples. V is TRBV2 and J is TRBJ2-5; no clear D gene. Sample: PBMCs. The DNA for the CDR3 is TGTGCCAGCACCCGCAACGGCGACGCCGAGACCCAGTACTTC. Protein: CASTRNGDAETQYF.